This TCR beta chain derives from a study of T-cell reconstitution after alpha-beta-depleted transplantation in children. The study, taken as a whole, reports: At the one-year point after transplant, T-cell counts and TCRbeta diversity were found to come mostly from T cells that had been newly produced. Expanded graft clones numbering several hundred reportedly gave rise to alpha-beta T cells about two months after transplant.

The V end lost 3 bases, the J end lost 5 bases, and 12 bases lay between the germline ends. CDR1 is DFQATT, CDR2 SNEGSKA, per germline (reference sequence). This CDR3 region has 13 residues. Unique molecular identifiers were built into the TCRbeta library. TCRdb re-analysed the PCR reads in MiXCR, keeping a single row per CDR3 protein. The sample lists some 8,000 distinct CDR3 sequences, about 12% seen once, with roughly 53% in the top ten. On this clonotype itself: Antigen: not known.

Specimen: PBMCs, mostly from graft donor cells, collected 60 days after TCRalphabeta/CD19-depleted stem cell transplant. The sequence was collected from a patient aged 2-10 years who had a stem cell transplant for inherited bone marrow failure, so the T cells may come from the graft donor. V is TRBV20-1 and J is TRBJ2-3; D gene uncertain. The CDR3 sequence is CSARTQLGDTQYF. The CDR3, as DNA: TGCAGTGCTAGGACCCAGCTAGGAGATACGCAGTATTTT.